Presented here are 7 T cell receptor beta chains from one specimen sequenced in a study of cytotoxic CD8 clonotypes in ibrutinib-treated CLL. Sequenced by immunoSEQ multiplex PCR; TCRdb stores in-frame clones only, minus some. The profile shows roughly 150,000 clones, about 80% of them singletons. The sample here was PBMCs, taken after 24 months of ibrutinib treatment. The receptor source for this set is a human donor with chronic lymphocytic leukemia.

The chain has TRBV6-5 and TRBJ1-2, with 7 bases fitting TRBD1. CDR3 length: 13 residues. Losses at the gene ends were 0 bases for V and 6 bases for J; bases not matched to a gene: 1. Germline CDR1 is MNHEY and CDR2 is SVGAGI. The CDR3 nucleotides are TGTGCCAGCAGTTACTCGGGGACAGATGGCTACACCTTC. It codes for CASSYSGTDGYTF.

The V call is TRBV5-6, the J call TRBJ2-1, with D unresolved. CDR3 length: 13 residues. The V and J ends lost 8 bases and 0 bases respectively, with 9 bases between them. Germline CDR1 SGHDT, CDR2 YYEEEE. The CDR3: CASGPDSYNEQFF. Written as DNA, the CDR3 is TGTGCCAGTGGACCTGACTCCTACAATGAGCAGTTCTTC.

The chain recombines TRBV14 with TRBJ2-7, with 10 bases lining up with TRBD2. The V gene's germline CDR1 is SGHDN and CDR2 FVKESK. V lost 3 bases, J lost 4 bases, and 9 bases stayed unmatched. This CDR3 region has 16 residues. The CDR3 DNA sequence: TGTGCCAGCAGCCAGGGACTAGCGAGGGGTGGTTACGAGCAGTACTTC. Translating gives CASSQGLARGGYEQYF.

The J gene is TRBJ1-4, the V gene TRBV6-5; 7 nucleotides line up with TRBD1. Germline V lookup: CDR1 MNHEY, CDR2 SVGAGI. The CDR3 extends over 15 amino acids. V gave up 6 bases and J gave up 5 bases; unmatched junction bases: 9. The CDR3 DNA reads TGTGCCAGCAGGAACACAGGGGAGAAAAATGAAAAACTGTTTTTT. Encoded protein: CASRNTGEKNEKLFF.

This clone has a handful of counts. This chain joins TRBV5-6 and TRBJ2-1; D perhaps matches TRBD1 (5 bases). Between the trimmed V and J ends, which lost 3 bases and 6 bases, there was a span of 16 bases. This CDR3 comprises 15 residues. CDR1 is SGHDT, CDR2 YYEEEE, per germline. DNA for the CDR3: TGTGCCAGCAGCTATAGACAGCGAATCGCCAATGAGCAGTTCTTC. Translation gives CASSYRQRIANEQFF.

V usage is TRBV18 and J usage is TRBJ1-1; no reliable D call. CDR1 KGHSH and CDR2 LQKENI come from the germline V gene. The V end lost 2 bases, the J end lost 6 bases, and 19 bases lay between the germline ends. The CDR3 covers 16 residues. Written as DNA, the CDR3 is TGTGCCAGCTCACCAAGTATAGGTCCACAGCGATCTGAAGCTTTCTTT. Translated: CASSPSIGPQRSEAFF.

The V gene is TRBV6-5, the J gene TRBJ1-2; the D is unclear. The V and J ends lost 2 bases and 6 bases respectively, with 10 bases between them. The CDR3 is 13 amino acids. Germline V gives CDR1 MNHEY, CDR2 SVGAGI. The CDR3 loop is CASSYRSVDGYTF. The CDR3 DNA sequence: TGTGCCAGCAGTTACCGGTCAGTTGATGGCTACACCTTC.